These T cell receptor beta chains were read from a single sample in a study of cytotoxic CD8 clonotypes in ibrutinib-treated CLL. Sequencing used immunoSEQ multiplex PCR; TCRdb keeps in-frame clones, though not all of them. The profile shows 9,500 to 15,000 clones, around two thirds of them singletons. Material: PBMCs, obtained before ibrutinib treatment. These receptor sequences come from a human donor with chronic lymphocytic leukemia. CDR3s include the opening cysteine and the closing phenylalanine or tryptophan. Each record gives: D gene, clone size, J gene, V gene, CDR3 protein, CDR3 DNA. A D gene is named only where the DNA matches it firmly. Size is stated for part of the rows, as once, few or many counts, or as a class when the clone is expanded.

-	-	TRBJ2-3	TRBV5-6	CASSLEDTQYF	TGTGCCAGCAGCTTGGAAGATACGCAGTATTTT
TRBD2	-	TRBJ2-5	TRBV7-2	CASSSRTSRETQYF	TGTGCCAGCAGCTCCCGGACTAGCAGGGAGACCCAGTACTTC
-	few	TRBJ1-3	TRBV30	CAFKGIGNTIYF	TGTGCCTTTAAGGGTATTGGAAACACCATATATTTT
TRBD1	-	TRBJ2-1	TRBV5-4	CASTRGGQRYNEQFF	TGTGCCAGCACCCGTGGGGGACAGCGATACAATGAGCAGTTCTTC
-	few	TRBJ1-5	TRBV5-1	CASSWEGGGNQPQHF	TGCGCCAGCAGCTGGGAGGGGGGTGGCAATCAGCCCCAGCATTTT
-	-	TRBJ2-1	TRBV7-3	CASSLTPGAYNEQFF	TGTGCCAGCAGCTTAACCCCGGGGGCGTACAATGAGCAGTTCTTC
-	-	TRBJ2-1	TRBV6-4	CASSNYNEQFF	TGTGCCAGCAGTAACTACAATGAGCAGTTCTTC
-	few	TRBJ1-3	TRBV5-1	CASSRDRSAGNTIYF	TGCGCCAGCAGCCGCGACAGGAGTGCAGGAAACACCATATATTTT
TRBD1	-	TRBJ1-3	TRBV28	CASTAGGRDTIYF	TGTGCCAGCACCGCAGGGGGGAGAGACACCATATATTTT
-	-	TRBJ2-3	TRBV6-5	CASSSDTSTDTQYF	TGTGCCAGCAGTTCGGATACCAGCACAGATACGCAGTATTTT
TRBD1	-	TRBJ2-7	TRBV7-8	CASSHTSGQGPGEQYF	TGTGCCAGCAGCCATACTTCGGGACAGGGCCCCGGGGAGCAGTACTTC
-	-	TRBJ1-1	TRBV4-2	CASSPRGSGNTEAFF	TGTGCCAGCAGCCCCAGGGGTTCCGGGAACACTGAAGCTTTCTTT
-	-	TRBJ2-5	TRBV30	CAWSSRRGEGEETQYF	TGTGCCTGGAGTTCAAGACGGGGAGAGGGGGAAGAGACCCAGTACTTC
-	-	TRBJ2-3	TRBV5-4	CASSLSGHGVDTQYF	TGTGCCAGCAGCTTGAGCGGACACGGGGTAGATACGCAGTATTTT
-	-	TRBJ1-5	TRBV6-5	CASSYTWTDSNQPQHF	TGTGCCAGCAGTTACACTTGGACAGATAGCAATCAGCCCCAGCATTTT
-	-	TRBJ2-1	TRBV12-5	CASGSGQSANEQFF	TGTGCTAGTGGTTCAGGACAGTCTGCTAATGAGCAGTTCTTC
-	-	TRBJ1-3	TRBV19	CASSTLNTGTGDTIYF	TGTGCCAGTAGTACCCTCAACACGGGGACCGGGGACACCATATATTTT
TRBD1	-	TRBJ2-1	TRBV7-3	CASSLGTGVLNEQFF	TGTGCCAGCAGCCTCGGGACAGGGGTATTGAATGAGCAGTTCTTC
TRBD2	-	TRBJ2-1	TRBV5-1	CASSNGLAGPLNEQFF	TGCGCCAGCAGCAACGGACTAGCGGGGCCCCTGAATGAGCAGTTCTTC
-	once	TRBJ1-2	TRBV7-9	CASSLFPPRHLYGYTF	TGTGCCAGCAGCTTATTCCCCCCCAGACACCTCTATGGCTACACCTTC
TRBD2	-	TRBJ2-1	TRBV18	CASSPPVTSGGNEQFF	TGTGCCAGCTCACCACCAGTAACTAGCGGGGGGAATGAGCAGTTCTTC
-	-	TRBJ1-5	TRBV15	CATSRDLQAKQPQHF	TGTGCCACCAGCAGAGATCTACAGGCTAAGCAGCCCCAGCATTTT
-	few	TRBJ2-7	TRBV9	CASSVGWAVREQYF	TGTGCCAGCAGCGTAGGGTGGGCGGTCCGCGAGCAGTACTTC
TRBD1	once	TRBJ2-5	TRBV19	CASSSPTGEQETQYF	TGTGCCAGTAGTTCCCCAACAGGGGAACAAGAGACCCAGTACTTC
-	-	TRBJ1-1	TRBV4-2	CASSHFDSYTEAFF	TGTGCCAGCAGCCACTTCGACTCATACACTGAAGCTTTCTTT
-	-	TRBJ1-6	TRBV9	CASSTTAGNSPLHF	TGTGCCAGCAGCACCACCGCCGGGAATTCACCCCTCCACTTT
-	-	TRBJ2-7	TRBV5-6	CASSYLPRRRIYEQYF	TGTGCCAGCAGCTACCTCCCGCGGCGGAGGATCTACGAGCAGTACTTC
TRBD2	-	TRBJ2-2	TRBV19	CASQKRGGGRNTGELFF	TGTGCCAGCCAAAAAAGAGGCGGGGGGCGCAACACCGGGGAGCTGTTTTTT
-	few	TRBJ2-2	TRBV7-3	CASSRQKAGELFF	TGTGCCAGCAGCCGTCAGAAGGCCGGGGAGCTGTTTTTT
TRBD1	-	TRBJ2-5	TRBV9	CASNPTGVSETQYF	TGTGCCAGCAACCCGACAGGGGTCAGCGAGACCCAGTACTTC
-	-	TRBJ1-1	TRBV5-1	CASSLAEMNTEAFF	TGCGCCAGCAGCTTGGCAGAGATGAACACTGAAGCTTTCTTT
-	few	TRBJ1-3	TRBV30	CAWSVGQGGNTIYF	TGTGCCTGGAGTGTTGGGCAGGGTGGAAACACCATATATTTT
TRBD2	-	TRBJ2-5	TRBV6-6	CASSLWASGAQETQYF	TGTGCCAGCAGTTTATGGGCTAGCGGAGCCCAAGAGACCCAGTACTTC
-	-	TRBJ2-2	TRBV7-9	CASSSTGAGELFF	TGTGCCAGCAGTTCTACAGGAGCCGGGGAGCTGTTTTTT
-	-	TRBJ1-5	TRBV6-1	CASRENSNQPQHF	TGTGCCAGCAGGGAAAATAGCAATCAGCCCCAGCATTTT
-	-	TRBJ1-2	TRBV5-6	CASSLGGTNYGYTF	TGTGCCAGCAGCTTGGGGGGGACTAACTATGGCTACACCTTC
-	-	TRBJ1-1	TRBV28	CASMYLGRTEAFF	TGTGCCAGCATGTATCTCGGACGGACTGAAGCTTTCTTT
TRBD1	-	TRBJ1-2	TRBV9	CASSVKEGANYGYTF	TGTGCCAGCAGCGTAAAGGAGGGGGCGAACTATGGCTACACCTTC
-	-	TRBJ2-2	TRBV9	CASSVGDRGELFF	TGTGCCAGCAGCGTAGGAGACAGGGGGGAGCTGTTTTTT
TRBD2	-	TRBJ2-5	TRBV5-1	CASSWGLAGGLEETQYF	TGCGCCAGCAGCTGGGGACTAGCGGGGGGGCTGGAAGAGACCCAGTACTTC
-	once	TRBJ2-5	TRBV5-6	CASRPGIGETQYF	TGTGCCAGCAGACCCGGGATCGGGGAGACCCAGTACTTC
TRBD1	-	TRBJ2-3	TRBV11-2	CASSARGISTDTQYF	TGTGCCAGCAGCGCCAGGGGGATTAGCACAGATACGCAGTATTTT
-	-	TRBJ2-5	TRBV7-8	CASSSHRETQYF	TGTGCCAGCAGCTCCCACCGAGAGACCCAGTACTTC
-	-	TRBJ2-5	TRBV7-9	CASSFHQETQYF	TGTGCCAGCAGCTTTCACCAAGAGACCCAGTACTTC
-	few	TRBJ2-5	TRBV18	CASSPYQETQYF	TGTGCCAGCTCCCCGTACCAAGAGACCCAGTACTTC
TRBD1	-	TRBJ1-3	TRBV19	CATTPTGGERLGNTIYF	TGTGCTACTACCCCGACAGGGGGCGAAAGGCTTGGAAACACCATATATTTT
TRBD1	few	TRBJ2-7	TRBV2	CASITRDRGLQQYF	TGTGCCAGCATAACCCGGGACAGGGGTTTGCAGCAGTACTTC